This T cell receptor beta chain comes out of a study of metastatic and nonmetastatic thyroid tumors. Study-level information: Across blood and tumor or nodule tissue, repertoires from malignant and benign thyroid patients were compared with one another.

The germline gives CDR1 SEHNR, CDR2 FQNEAQ (reference sequence). The CDR3 is made up of 14 amino acids. V was trimmed by 1 base and J by 4 bases, leaving 11 bases between them. Ten or more counts support this clone. All patients were untreated before thyroid surgery. Through MiXCR, TCRdb re-clonotyped the PCR reads. The data show around 40,000 clones, approximately 18% seen once. The sequencing input was blood. The rearrangement links TRBV7-9 to TRBJ2-7, with D possibly matching TRBD1 (6 bases). This TCR was sampled from a male donor with papillary thyroid cancer or a benign thyroid nodule (not recorded which). Some clones in this sample may be carry-over from other donors' samples. The CDR3 DNA is TGTGCCAGCAGCTTAGAGGGGGTTAGTTACGAGCAGTACTTC. It is translated as CASSLEGVSYEQYF.